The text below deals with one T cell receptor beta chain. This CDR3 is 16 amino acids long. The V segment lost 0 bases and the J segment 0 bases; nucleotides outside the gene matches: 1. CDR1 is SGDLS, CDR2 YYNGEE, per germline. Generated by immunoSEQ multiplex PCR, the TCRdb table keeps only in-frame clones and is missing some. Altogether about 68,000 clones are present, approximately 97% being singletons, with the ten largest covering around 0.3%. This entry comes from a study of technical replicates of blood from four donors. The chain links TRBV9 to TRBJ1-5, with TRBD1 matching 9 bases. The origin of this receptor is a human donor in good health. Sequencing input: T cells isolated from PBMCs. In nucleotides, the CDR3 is TGTGCCAGCAGCGTAGGGACAGGGGATAGCAATCAGCCCCAGCATTTT. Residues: CASSVGTGDSNQPQHF.